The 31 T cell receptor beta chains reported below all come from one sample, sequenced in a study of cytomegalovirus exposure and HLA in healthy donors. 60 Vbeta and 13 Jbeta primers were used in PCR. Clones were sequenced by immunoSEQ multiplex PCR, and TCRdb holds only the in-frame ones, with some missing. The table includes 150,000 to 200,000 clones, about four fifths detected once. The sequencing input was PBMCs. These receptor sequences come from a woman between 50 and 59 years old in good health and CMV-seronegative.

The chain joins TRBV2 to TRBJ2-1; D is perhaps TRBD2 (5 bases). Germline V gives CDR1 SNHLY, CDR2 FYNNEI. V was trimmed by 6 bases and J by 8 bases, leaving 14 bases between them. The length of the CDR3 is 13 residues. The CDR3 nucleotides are TGTGCCAGCAGCCGAGAGGGTTTCGATGAGCAGTTCTTC. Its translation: CASSREGFDEQFF.

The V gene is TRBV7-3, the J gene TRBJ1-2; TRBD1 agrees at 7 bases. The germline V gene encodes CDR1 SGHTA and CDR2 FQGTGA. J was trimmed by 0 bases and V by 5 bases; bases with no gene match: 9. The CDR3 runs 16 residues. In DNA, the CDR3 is TGTGCCAGCAGCCCAGCTCCGGGACAGTCTAACTATGGCTACACCTTC. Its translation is CASSPAPGQSNYGYTF.

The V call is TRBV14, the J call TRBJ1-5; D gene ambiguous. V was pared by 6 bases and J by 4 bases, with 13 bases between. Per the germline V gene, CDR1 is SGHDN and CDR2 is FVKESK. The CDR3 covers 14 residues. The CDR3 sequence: CASRPVEENQPQHF. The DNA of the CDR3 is TGTGCCAGCAGACCGGTCGAGGAAAATCAGCCCCAGCATTTT.

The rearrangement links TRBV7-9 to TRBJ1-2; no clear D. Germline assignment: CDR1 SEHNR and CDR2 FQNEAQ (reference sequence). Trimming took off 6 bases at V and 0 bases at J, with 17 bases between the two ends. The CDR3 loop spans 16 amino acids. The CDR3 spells CASSLDGGVANYGYTF. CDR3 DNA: TGTGCCAGCAGTTTGGACGGAGGAGTAGCTAACTATGGCTACACCTTC.

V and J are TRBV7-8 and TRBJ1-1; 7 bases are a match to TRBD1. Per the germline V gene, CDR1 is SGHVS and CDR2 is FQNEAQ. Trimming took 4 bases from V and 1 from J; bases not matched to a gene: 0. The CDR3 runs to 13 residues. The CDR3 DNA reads TGTGCCAGCAGCTACAGGGGGAACACTGAAGCTTTCTTT. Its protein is CASSYRGNTEAFF.

The CDR3 DNA sequence: TGTGCCAGCAGTTTCAAGGGACAGCATGCAACCTACGAGCAGTACTTC. Translation gives CASSFKGQHATYEQYF. The chain recombines TRBV27 with TRBJ2-5; 7 positions match TRBD1. Gene TRBJ2-7 matches the end of the DNA better, so the J call may be wrong. The CDR3 sequence is 16 residues long. Per the germline V gene, CDR1 is MNHEY and CDR2 is SMNVEV (reference sequence).

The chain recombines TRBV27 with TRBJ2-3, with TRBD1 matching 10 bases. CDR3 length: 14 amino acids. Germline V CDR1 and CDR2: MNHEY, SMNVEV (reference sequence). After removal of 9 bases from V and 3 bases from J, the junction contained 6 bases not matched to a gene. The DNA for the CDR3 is TGTGCCAGTGGGGACAGGGGCGCGACAGATACGCAGTATTTT. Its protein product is CASGDRGATDTQYF.

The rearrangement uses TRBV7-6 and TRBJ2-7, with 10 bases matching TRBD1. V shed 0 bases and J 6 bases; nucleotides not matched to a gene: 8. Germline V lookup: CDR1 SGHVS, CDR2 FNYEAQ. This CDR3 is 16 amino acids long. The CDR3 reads CASSLATGTGASEQYF. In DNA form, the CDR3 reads TGTGCCAGCAGCTTAGCTACCGGGACAGGGGCCTCCGAGCAGTACTTC.

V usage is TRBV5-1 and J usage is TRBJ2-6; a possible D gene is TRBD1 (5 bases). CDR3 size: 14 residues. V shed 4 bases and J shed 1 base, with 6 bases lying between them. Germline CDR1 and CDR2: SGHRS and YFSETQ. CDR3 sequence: CASSDSSGANVLTF. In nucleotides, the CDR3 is TGCGCCAGCAGCGACAGTTCTGGGGCCAACGTCCTGACTTTC.

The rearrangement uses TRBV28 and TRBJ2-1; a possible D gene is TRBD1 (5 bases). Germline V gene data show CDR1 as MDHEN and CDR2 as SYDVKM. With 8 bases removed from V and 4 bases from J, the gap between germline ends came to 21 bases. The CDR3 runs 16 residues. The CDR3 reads CASYRTQTLQYNEQFF. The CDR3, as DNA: TGTGCCAGCTATAGGACACAGACCCTACAATACAATGAGCAGTTCTTC. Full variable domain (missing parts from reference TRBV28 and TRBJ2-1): DVKVTQSSRYLVKRTGEKVFLECVQDMDHENMFWYRQDPGLGLRLIYFSYDVKMKEKGDIPEGYSVSREKKERFSLILESASTNQTSMYLCASYRTQTLQYNEQFFGPGTRLTVL.

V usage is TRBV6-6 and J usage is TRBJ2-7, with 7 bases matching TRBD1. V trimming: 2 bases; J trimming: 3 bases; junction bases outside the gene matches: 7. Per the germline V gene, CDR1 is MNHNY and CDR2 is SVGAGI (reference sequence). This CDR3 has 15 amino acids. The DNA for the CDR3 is TGTGCCAGCAGTTACCCGGGACAGCTAAACTACGAGCAGTACTTC. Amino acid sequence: CASSYPGQLNYEQYF.

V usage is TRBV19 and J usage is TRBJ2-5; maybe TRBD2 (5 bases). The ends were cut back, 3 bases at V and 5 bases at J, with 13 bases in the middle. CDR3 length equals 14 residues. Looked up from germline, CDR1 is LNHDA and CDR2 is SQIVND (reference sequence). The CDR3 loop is CASSMYGGRETQYF. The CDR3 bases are TGTGCCAGTAGTATGTACGGCGGGCGGGAGACCCAGTACTTC. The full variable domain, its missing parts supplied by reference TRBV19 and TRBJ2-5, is DGGITQSPKYLFRKEGQNVTLSCEQNLNHDAMYWYRQDPGQGLRLIYYSQIVNDFQKGDIAEGYSVSREKKESFPLTVTSAQKNPTAFYLCASSMYGGRETQYFGPGTRLLVL.

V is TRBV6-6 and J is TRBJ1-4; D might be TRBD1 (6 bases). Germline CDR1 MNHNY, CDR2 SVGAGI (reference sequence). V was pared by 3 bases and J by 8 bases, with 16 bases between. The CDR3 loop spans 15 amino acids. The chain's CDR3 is CASSYSGTLKEKLFF. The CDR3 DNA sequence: TGTGCCAGCAGTTATTCCGGGACATTAAAAGAAAAACTGTTTTTT.

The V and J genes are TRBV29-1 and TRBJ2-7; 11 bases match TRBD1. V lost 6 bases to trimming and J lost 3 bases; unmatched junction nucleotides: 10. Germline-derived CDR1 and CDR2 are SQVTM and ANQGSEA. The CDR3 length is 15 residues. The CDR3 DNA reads TGCAGCGTGGGACCCGGGACAGGGGGAGTCTACGAGCAGTACTTC. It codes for CSVGPGTGGVYEQYF.

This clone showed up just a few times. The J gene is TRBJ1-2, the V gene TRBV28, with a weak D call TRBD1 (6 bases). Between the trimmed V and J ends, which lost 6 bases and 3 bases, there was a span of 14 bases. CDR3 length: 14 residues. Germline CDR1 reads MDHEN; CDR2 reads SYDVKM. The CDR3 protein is CASSLDSLYYGYTF. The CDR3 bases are TGTGCCAGCAGCCTGGACAGTCTCTACTATGGCTACACCTTC.

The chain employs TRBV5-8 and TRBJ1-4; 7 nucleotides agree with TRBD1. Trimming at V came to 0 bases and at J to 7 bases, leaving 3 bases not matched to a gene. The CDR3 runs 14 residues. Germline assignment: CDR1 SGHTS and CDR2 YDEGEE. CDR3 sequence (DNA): TGTGCCAGCAGCTTGGGGACAGGCGTTGAAAAACTGTTTTTT. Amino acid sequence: CASSLGTGVEKLFF.

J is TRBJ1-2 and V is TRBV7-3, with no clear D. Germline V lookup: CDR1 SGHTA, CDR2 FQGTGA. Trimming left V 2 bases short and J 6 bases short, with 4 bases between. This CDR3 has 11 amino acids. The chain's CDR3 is CASSLRHGYTF. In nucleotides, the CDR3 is TGTGCCAGCAGCTTACGTCATGGCTACACCTTC.

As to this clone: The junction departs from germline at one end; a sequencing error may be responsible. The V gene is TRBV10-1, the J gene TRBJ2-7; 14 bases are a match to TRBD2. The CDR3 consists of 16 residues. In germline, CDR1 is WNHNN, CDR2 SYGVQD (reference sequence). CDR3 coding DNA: TGCGCCAGCAGCAGCGGGACTAGCGGGAGCTCCGACGAGCAGTACTTC. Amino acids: CASSSGTSGSSDEQYF.

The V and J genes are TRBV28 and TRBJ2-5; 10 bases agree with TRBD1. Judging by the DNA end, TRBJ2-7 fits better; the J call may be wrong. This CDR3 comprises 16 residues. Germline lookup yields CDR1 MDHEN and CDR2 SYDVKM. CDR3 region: CASSFYPGQGNYEQYF. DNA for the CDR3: TGTGCCAGCAGCTTCTATCCGGGACAGGGGAACTACGAGCAGTACTTC.

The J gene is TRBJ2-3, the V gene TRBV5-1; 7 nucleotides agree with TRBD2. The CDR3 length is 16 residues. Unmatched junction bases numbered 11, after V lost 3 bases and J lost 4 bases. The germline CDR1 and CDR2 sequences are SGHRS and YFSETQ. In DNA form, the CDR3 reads TGCGCCAGCAGCTCTTCCCCTGGCGGGGGTTCAGATACGCAGTATTTT. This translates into CASSSSPGGGSDTQYF.

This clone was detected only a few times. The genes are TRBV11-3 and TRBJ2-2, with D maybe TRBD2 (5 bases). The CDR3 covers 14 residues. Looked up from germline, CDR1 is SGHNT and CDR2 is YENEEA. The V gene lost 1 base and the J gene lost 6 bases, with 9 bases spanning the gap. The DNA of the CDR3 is TGTGCCAGCAGCTTAGCCGCTAGCTCCGGGGAGCTGTTTTTT. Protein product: CASSLAASSGELFF.

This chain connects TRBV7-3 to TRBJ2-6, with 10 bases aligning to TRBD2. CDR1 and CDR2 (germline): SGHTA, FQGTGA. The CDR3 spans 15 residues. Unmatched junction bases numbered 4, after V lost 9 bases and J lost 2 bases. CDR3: CASSAGGAGANVLTF. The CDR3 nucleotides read TGTGCCAGTTCAGCGGGGGGGGCTGGGGCCAACGTCCTGACTTTC.

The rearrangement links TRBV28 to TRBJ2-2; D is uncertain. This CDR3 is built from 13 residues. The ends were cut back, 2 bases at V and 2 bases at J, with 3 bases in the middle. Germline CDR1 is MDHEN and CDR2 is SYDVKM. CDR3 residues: CASSLSNTGELFF. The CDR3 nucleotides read TGTGCCAGCAGTTTAAGCAACACCGGGGAGCTGTTTTTT.

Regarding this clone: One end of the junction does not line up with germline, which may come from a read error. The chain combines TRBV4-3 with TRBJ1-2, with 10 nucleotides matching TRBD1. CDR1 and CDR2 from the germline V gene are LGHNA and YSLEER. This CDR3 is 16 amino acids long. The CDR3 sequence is CAGSQDRQGASGGYTF. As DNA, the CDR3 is TGCGCCGGCAGCCAAGATCGACAGGGGGCATCGGGTGGCTACACCTTC.

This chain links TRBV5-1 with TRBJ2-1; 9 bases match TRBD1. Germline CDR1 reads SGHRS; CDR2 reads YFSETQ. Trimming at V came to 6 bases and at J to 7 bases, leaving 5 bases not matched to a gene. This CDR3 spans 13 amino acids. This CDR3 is CASTTGGSNEQFF. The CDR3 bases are TGCGCCAGCACGACAGGGGGTTCGAATGAGCAGTTCTTC.

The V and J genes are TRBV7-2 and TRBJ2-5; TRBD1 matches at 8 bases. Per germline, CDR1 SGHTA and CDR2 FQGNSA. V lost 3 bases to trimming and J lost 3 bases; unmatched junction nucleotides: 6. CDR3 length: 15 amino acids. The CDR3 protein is CASSFIGQGEETQYF. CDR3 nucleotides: TGTGCCAGCAGCTTCATCGGACAGGGTGAAGAGACCCAGTACTTC.

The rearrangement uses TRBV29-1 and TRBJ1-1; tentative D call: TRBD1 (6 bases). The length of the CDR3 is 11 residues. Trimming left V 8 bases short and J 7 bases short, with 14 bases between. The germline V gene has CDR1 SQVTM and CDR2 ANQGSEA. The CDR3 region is CSSRRQVEAFF. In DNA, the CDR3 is TGCAGCTCAAGGAGACAGGTTGAAGCTTTCTTT.

The CDR3 spells CASSLRTGELFF. DNA of the CDR3: TGTGCCAGCAGCTTGCGCACCGGGGAGCTGTTTTTT. V usage is TRBV7-8 and J usage is TRBJ2-2; D call uncertain. Trimming removed 3 bases at V and 4 bases at J, with 3 bases between. Germline lookup yields CDR1 SGHVS and CDR2 FQNEAQ. The CDR3 runs 12 residues.

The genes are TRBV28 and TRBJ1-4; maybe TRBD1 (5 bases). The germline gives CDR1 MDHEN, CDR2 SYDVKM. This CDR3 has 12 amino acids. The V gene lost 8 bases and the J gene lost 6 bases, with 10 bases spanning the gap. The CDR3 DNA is TGTGCCAGCGGGGCGTTGGATGAAAAACTGTTTTTT. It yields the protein CASGALDEKLFF.

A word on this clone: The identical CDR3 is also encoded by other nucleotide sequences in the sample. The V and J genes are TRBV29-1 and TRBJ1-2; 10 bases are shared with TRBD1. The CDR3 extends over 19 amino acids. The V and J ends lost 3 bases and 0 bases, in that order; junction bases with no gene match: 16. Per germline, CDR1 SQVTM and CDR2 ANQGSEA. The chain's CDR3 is CSVERFKRDRGSTNYGYTF. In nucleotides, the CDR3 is TGCAGCGTTGAGAGGTTTAAGCGGGACAGGGGCAGTACTAACTATGGCTACACCTTC.

The CDR3 nucleotides read TGTGCCAGCTCCTCTTCGGACAGGGTTACTGAAGCTTTCTTT. Its translation: CASSSSDRVTEAFF. This rearrangement joins TRBV27 to TRBJ1-1; 8 bases line up with TRBD1. Germline V gene lookup returns CDR1 MNHEY and CDR2 SMNVEV (reference sequence). The CDR3 sequence is 14 residues long. Germline trimming cut 8 bases from V and 5 bases from J; bases unmatched to any gene: 10.